The clone carrying this T cell receptor beta chain was counted between two and nine times. The antigen is unknown. This sample was included in a study of T-cell memory formation after mild COVID-19. General observations from the study: In second-wave clones peaking day 37, SARS-CoV-2 specificity remained unconfirmed.

CDR3 length: 12 amino acids. V lost 1 base, J lost 4 bases, and 2 bases lay in between. MiXCR was run by TCRdb on the 5' RACE reads, yielding one entry per CDR3 protein. This sample carries approximately 260,000 distinct CDR3 sequences, about 17% of them seen once, and the ten largest clones take roughly 23%. Sequencing used PBMCs or a T cell subset sorted from them (not recorded which). This sequence originates from a man in his late teens or twenties who had mild COVID-19 (a few samples of this study predate the infection). Cell type and time point are not known. The genes are TRBV12-3 or TRBV12-4 and TRBJ1-3; D is undetermined. This CDR3 is CASSLVGNTIYF. The CDR3 bases are TGTGCCAGCAGTTTAGTAGGAAACACCATATATTTT.